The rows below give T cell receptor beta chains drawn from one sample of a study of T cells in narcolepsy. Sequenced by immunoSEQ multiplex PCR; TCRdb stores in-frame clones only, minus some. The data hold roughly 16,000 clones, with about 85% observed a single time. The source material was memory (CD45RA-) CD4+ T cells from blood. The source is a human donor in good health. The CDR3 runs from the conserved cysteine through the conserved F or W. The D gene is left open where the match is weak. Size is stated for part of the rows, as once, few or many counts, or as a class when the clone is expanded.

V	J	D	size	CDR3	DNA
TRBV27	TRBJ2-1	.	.	CASSSFGLATPSSYNEQFF	TGTGCCAGCAGTTCTTTCGGGCTAGCCACCCCTAGCTCCTACAATGAGCAGTTCTTC
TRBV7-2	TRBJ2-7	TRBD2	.	CASSTVRAGTGEQYF	TGTGCCAGCAGCACCGTCCGAGCGGGGACTGGGGAGCAGTACTTC
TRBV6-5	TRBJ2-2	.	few	CASSFLGTNTGELFF	TGTGCCAGCAGTTTCTTAGGGACGAACACCGGGGAGCTGTTTTTT
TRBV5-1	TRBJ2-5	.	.	CASSSVTQETQYF	TGCGCCAGCAGCTCCGTCACGCAAGAGACCCAGTACTTC
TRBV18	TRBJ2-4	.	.	CASSDGGLNIQYF	TGTGCCAGCTCGGACGGTGGGCTAAACATTCAGTACTTC
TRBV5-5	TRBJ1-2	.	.	CASSPPGANYGYTF	TGTGCCAGCAGCCCCCCAGGAGCTAACTATGGCTACACCTTC
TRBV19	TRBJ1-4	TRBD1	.	CASTQDRNEKLFF	TGTGCCAGTACCCAGGACAGGAATGAAAAACTGTTTTTT
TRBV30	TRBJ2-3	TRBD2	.	CAWSRTSGRTDTQYF	TGTGCCTGGAGCCGGACTAGCGGGAGAACAGATACGCAGTATTTT
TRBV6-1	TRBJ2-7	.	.	CASSSGFGEQYF	TGTGCCAGCAGTTCGGGGTTCGGCGAGCAGTACTTC
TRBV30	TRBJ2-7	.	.	CAWSSDYDEQYF	TGTGCCTGGAGCTCGGACTATGACGAGCAGTACTTC
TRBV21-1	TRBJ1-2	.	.	CASSVRTANYGYTF	TGTGCCAGCAGCGTACGGACAGCAAACTATGGCTACACCTTC
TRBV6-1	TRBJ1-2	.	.	CAGQLPRVEGYGYTF	TGTGCCGGCCAACTCCCAAGGGTGGAGGGCTATGGCTACACCTTC
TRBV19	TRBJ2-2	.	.	CASSPGPNTGELFF	TGTGCCAGTAGTCCGGGACCTAACACCGGGGAGCTGTTTTTT
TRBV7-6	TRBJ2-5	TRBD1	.	CASSLGTGQETQYF	TGTGCCAGCAGCCTGGGGACAGGGCAAGAGACCCAGTACTTC
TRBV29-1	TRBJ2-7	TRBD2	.	CSVAGGNYEQYF	TGCAGCGTTGCGGGGGGGAACTACGAGCAGTACTTC
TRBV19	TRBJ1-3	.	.	CASSKQGPGNTIYF	TGTGCCAGTAGTAAACAGGGCCCTGGAAACACCATATATTTT
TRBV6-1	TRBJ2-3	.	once	CASSGYRVDTQYF	TGTGCCAGCAGCGGCTACAGGGTAGATACGCAGTATTTT
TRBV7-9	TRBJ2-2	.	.	CASSLFPGRANTGELFF	TGTGCCAGCAGCTTATTCCCCGGTCGAGCGAACACCGGGGAGCTGTTTTTT
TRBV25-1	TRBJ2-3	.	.	CASSEFSGATDTQYF	TGTGCCAGCAGTGAATTCTCGGGGGCCACAGATACGCAGTATTTT
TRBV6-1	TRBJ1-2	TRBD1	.	CASRRLQGGSYGYTF	TGTGCCAGCAGGCGACTACAGGGGGGTAGCTATGGCTACACCTTC
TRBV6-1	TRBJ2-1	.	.	CASSSRTAWDEQFF	TGTGCCAGCAGTTCTAGGACAGCTTGGGATGAGCAGTTCTTC
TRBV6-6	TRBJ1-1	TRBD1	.	CASTPSGTGYHTEAFF	TGTGCCAGCACCCCATCCGGGACAGGGTACCACACTGAAGCTTTCTTT
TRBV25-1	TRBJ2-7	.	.	CASSDELRQGGNEQYF	TGTGCCAGCAGTGACGAGCTTCGACAGGGAGGGAACGAGCAGTACTTC
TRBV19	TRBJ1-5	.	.	CASSATVIGAQHF	TGTGCCAGTAGTGCGACAGTAATAGGGGCCCAGCATTTT
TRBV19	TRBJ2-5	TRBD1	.	CASSTSWGRGQETQYF	TGTGCCAGTAGTACCTCCTGGGGCAGGGGGCAAGAGACCCAGTACTTC
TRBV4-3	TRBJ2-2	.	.	CASSQDRAGELFF	TGCGCCAGCAGCCAAGATCGCGCCGGGGAGCTGTTTTTT
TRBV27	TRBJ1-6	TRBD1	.	CASSLRQGISPLHF	TGTGCCAGCAGTTTACGACAGGGGATTTCACCCCTCCACTTT
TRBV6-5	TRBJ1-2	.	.	CASSLRKNYGYTF	TGTGCCAGCAGTCTCAGAAAAAACTATGGCTACACCTTC
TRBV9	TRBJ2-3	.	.	CASSQRWGSVDTQYF	TGTGCCAGCAGCCAAAGATGGGGGAGTGTAGATACGCAGTATTTT
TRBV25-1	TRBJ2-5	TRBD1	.	CASSERTGSSGPMETQYF	TGTGCCAGCAGTGAAAGGACAGGGAGCAGCGGACCAATGGAGACCCAGTACTTC
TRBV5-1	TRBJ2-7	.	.	CASSIDTGKSYEQYF	TGCGCCAGCAGCATAGATACAGGGAAGAGCTACGAGCAGTACTTC
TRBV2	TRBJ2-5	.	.	CASSEALLSFLETQYF	TGTGCCAGCAGTGAAGCGCTTCTGAGTTTCTTGGAGACCCAGTACTTC
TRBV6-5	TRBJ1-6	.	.	CASSGPTRSPLHF	TGTGCCAGCAGTGGTCCCACGCGCTCACCCCTCCACTTT
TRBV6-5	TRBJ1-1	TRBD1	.	CASRPGGGYTEAFF	TGTGCCAGCAGGCCAGGGGGGGGGTACACTGAAGCTTTCTTT
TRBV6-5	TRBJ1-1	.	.	CASRTWGGPEAFF	TGTGCCAGCAGGACTTGGGGGGGCCCTGAAGCTTTCTTT
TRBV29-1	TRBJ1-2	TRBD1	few	CSIRQGAKGYTF	TGCAGCATACGACAGGGGGCTAAAGGCTACACCTTC
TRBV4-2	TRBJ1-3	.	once	CASSQDPQGGATRGNTIYF	TGTGCCAGCAGCCAAGACCCTCAAGGAGGGGCGACGAGGGGAAACACCATATATTTT
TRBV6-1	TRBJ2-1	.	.	CASSEVGGEQFF	TGTGCCAGCAGTGAAGTGGGGGGTGAGCAGTTCTTC
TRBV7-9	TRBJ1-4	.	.	CASSLGSGEKLFF	TGTGCCAGCAGCTTAGGATCGGGTGAAAAACTGTTTTTT
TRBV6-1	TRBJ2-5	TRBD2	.	CASSRLAGGSETQYF	TGTGCCAGCAGTCGACTAGCGGGAGGTTCAGAGACCCAGTACTTC
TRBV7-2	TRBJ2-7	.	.	CASSLVLPTGVFFYEQYF	TGTGCCAGCAGCTTAGTCCTACCGACAGGAGTCTTTTTCTACGAGCAGTACTTC
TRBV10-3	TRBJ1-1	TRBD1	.	CAAGQAGDTEAFF	TGTGCCGCGGGACAGGCAGGGGACACTGAAGCTTTCTTT
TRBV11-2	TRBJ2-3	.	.	CASSLGLGGVSSTDTQYF	TGTGCCAGCAGCTTAGGGTTAGGGGGGGTATCTAGCACAGATACGCAGTATTTT
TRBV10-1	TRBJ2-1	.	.	CASSSFNSLAGYNEQFF	TGCGCCAGCAGTAGTTTTAACTCCCTCGCGGGTTACAATGAGCAGTTCTTC
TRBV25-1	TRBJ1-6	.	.	CASSGAGQLPLHF	TGTGCCAGCAGTGGCGCTGGACAGCTCCCCCTCCACTTT
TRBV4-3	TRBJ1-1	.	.	CASRGLMNTEAFF	TGCGCCAGCAGGGGTCTGATGAACACTGAAGCTTTCTTT
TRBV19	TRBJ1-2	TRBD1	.	CASSLPGTGRGGYGYTF	TGTGCCAGTAGTTTGCCCGGGACAGGGAGAGGAGGCTATGGCTACACCTTC
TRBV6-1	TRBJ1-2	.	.	CASSRKEGGNVGYTF	TGTGCCAGCAGCCGAAAAGAAGGAGGGAATGTGGGCTACACCTTC